This entry describes one T cell receptor beta chain. These data come from a study of identical twins. TCRdb redid the calling of the 5' RACE reads with MiXCR, one entry per CDR3 protein. The repertoire holds 450,000 to 500,000 distinct CDR3 sequences, with approximately 14% as singletons. CDR1 and CDR2 from the germline V gene are MNHEY and SMNVEV (reference sequence). CDR3 length equals 14 residues. Trimming took 6 bases from V and 4 from J; bases not matched to a gene: 6. This sample was shared with a second study, whose subject was yellow fever vaccine responses in identical twins.

The chain uses TRBV27 and TRBJ1-5, with 7 bases aligning to TRBD1. Sequencing input: CD4+ T cells sorted from blood. The source is a woman between 18 and 29 years old in good health. The CDR3, as DNA: TGTGCCAGCAGAGAGACAGGGCCGAATCAGCCCCAGCATTTT. Residues: CASRETGPNQPQHF.